The 2 T cell receptor beta chains listed next were all sequenced from one sample in a study of T cell responses to AZD1222 COVID-19 vaccine (dated by TCRdb to the early 2020s). According to the study, the label for this sample's time point signals: about 28 days (+/-7) after the second vaccine dose. The library was prepared using the immunoSEQ multiplex PCR assay. TCRdb provides this immuneACCESS table in a form limited to in-frame rearrangements. Some clones are lacking; in checked studies, under half of them reflect an unresolved V gene, and why the rest are absent is not known. This sample is represented by more than 150,000 clones; more than 70% of them were singletons. The ten largest clones capture roughly a quarter of the sample. The specimen was peripheral blood, collected 28 days after the second AZD1222 dose. The receptor set was obtained from an adult who received the AZD1222 COVID-19 vaccine.

The chain links TRBV12-5 to TRBJ1-2, with D hard to call. Trimming shortened V by 5 bases and J by 2 bases, and 9 bases separated the two germline ends. The CDR3 length is 13 residues. Germline lookup yields CDR1 LGHNT and CDR2 FRNRAP. The CDR3 nucleotides read TGTGCTAGTGGTCGAGACTTGAACTATGGCTACACCTTC. Residues: CASGRDLNYGYTF. The complete variable domain, with remaining parts taken from reference TRBV12-5 and TRBJ1-2, reads DARVTQTPRHKVTEMGQEVTMRCQPILGHNTVFWYRQTMMQGLELLAYFRNRAPLDDSGMPKDRFSAEMPDATLATLKIQPSEPRDSAVYFCASGRDLNYGYTFGSGTRLTVV.

The CDR3 sequence: CASTPDRGTNEKLFF. CDR3 sequence (DNA): TGTGCCAGCACCCCTGACAGGGGTACTAATGAAAAACTGTTTTTT. The V call is TRBV9, the J call TRBJ1-4; 8 bases match TRBD1. Per germline, CDR1 SGDLS and CDR2 YYNGEE. The CDR3 contains 15 residues. Germline trimming cut 6 bases from V and 2 bases from J; bases unmatched to any gene: 6.